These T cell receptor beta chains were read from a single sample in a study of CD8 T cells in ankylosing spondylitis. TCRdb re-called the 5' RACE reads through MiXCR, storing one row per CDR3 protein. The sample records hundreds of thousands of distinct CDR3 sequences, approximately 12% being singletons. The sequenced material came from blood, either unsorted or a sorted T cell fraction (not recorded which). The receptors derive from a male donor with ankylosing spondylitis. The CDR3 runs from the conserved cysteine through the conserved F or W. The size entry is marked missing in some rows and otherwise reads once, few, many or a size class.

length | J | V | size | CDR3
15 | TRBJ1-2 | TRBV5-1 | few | CASSLDRVVNYGYTF
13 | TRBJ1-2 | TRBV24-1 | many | CATSGGGFYGYTF
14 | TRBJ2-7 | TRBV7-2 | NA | CASSLVAGEYEQYF
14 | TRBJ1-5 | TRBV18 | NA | CASSPLRDNQPQHF
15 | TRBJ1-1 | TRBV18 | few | CASSPPNREGTEAFF
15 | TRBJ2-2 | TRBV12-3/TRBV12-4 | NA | CASSPRTRGTGELFF
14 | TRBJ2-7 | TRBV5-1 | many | CASSSTAGGDEQYF
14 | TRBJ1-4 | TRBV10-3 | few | CAIRDDATNEKLFF
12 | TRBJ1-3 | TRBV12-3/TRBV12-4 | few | CASTLSGNTIYF
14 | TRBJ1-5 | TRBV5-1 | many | CASSPDRGNQPQHF
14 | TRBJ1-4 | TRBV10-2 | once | CASFSNSHNEKLFF
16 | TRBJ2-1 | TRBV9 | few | CAEGSEGQEPDLEQFF
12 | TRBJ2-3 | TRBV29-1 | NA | CSVGMGTDTQYF
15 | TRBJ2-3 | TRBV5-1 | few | CASSNDGGGTDTQYF
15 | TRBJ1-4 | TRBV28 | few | CASSQGTGWGEKLFF
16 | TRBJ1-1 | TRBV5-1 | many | CASSLVAGGGYTEAFF
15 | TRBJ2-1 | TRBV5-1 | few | CASSSLAQTYNEQFF
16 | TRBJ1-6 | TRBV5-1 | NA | CASSLAIPDMNSPLHF
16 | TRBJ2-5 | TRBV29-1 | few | CSVDLTSGRAAETQYF
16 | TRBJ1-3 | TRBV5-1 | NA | CASSLEVQGTGNTIYF
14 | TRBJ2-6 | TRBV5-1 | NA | CASSLTAGANVLTF
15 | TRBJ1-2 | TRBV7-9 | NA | CASSPRPPLGYGYTF
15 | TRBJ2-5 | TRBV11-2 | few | CASSLNQGLQETQYF
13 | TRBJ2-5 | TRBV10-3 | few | CAISILQGETQYF
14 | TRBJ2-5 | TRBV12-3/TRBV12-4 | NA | CASTLAGGYETQYF
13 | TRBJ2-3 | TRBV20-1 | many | CSATGGGPDTQYF
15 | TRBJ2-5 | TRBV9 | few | CASSGGRLVQETQYF